These T cell receptor beta chains were read from a single sample in a study of cytomegalovirus exposure and HLA in healthy donors. Using immunoSEQ multiplex PCR, the repertoire was profiled, and TCRdb retains in-frame clones only, with some absent. The sample carries fewer than 110,000 clones, 81% recorded once. The specimen was PBMCs. These receptors were collected from a man younger than 40 in good health and CMV-seronegative. CDR3s include the opening cysteine and the closing phenylalanine or tryptophan. A D gene is named only where the DNA matches it firmly. Clone sizes are given selectively: once, few, many, or a class where the clone is expanded.

>-|TRBD2|TRBJ2-5|TRBV7-9
CASSFGSGSETQYF
TGTGCCAGCAGCTTTGGTAGCGGGAGTGAGACCCAGTACTTC
>-|-|TRBJ1-1|TRBV4-1
CASSQAGVMNTEAFF
TGCGCCAGCAGCCAAGCAGGGGTTATGAACACTGAAGCTTTCTTT
>-|TRBD2|TRBJ2-7|TRBV6-5
CASSTLAGADEQYF
TGTGCCAGCAGTACTCTAGCGGGAGCCGACGAGCAGTACTTC
>-|-|TRBJ1-1|TRBV5-1
CASSAGTVTEAFF
TGCGCCAGCAGCGCGGGGACCGTGACTGAAGCTTTCTTT
>-|TRBD2|TRBJ2-3|TRBV7-2
CASSLGLAVQTDTQYF
TGTGCCAGCAGCTTAGGGCTAGCGGTACAGACAGATACGCAGTATTTT
>-|-|TRBJ2-7|TRBV29-1
CSVRSGDTYEQYF
TGCAGCGTCCGTTCCGGAGATACCTACGAGCAGTACTTC
>-|TRBD2|TRBJ2-2|TRBV25-1
CASSDLRLAGGNTGELFF
TGTGCCAGCAGTGACCTGAGACTAGCGGGAGGAAACACCGGGGAGCTGTTTTTT
>-|-|TRBJ2-5|TRBV6-1
CASSGEVETQYF
TGTGCCAGCAGTGGGGAGGTGGAGACCCAGTACTTC
>-|TRBD2|TRBJ2-1|TRBV7-9
CASSRTSGGGYNEQFF
TGTGCCAGCAGCCGGACTAGCGGGGGAGGCTACAATGAGCAGTTCTTC
>-|-|TRBJ1-2|TRBV4-1
CASSQDGGGRYGYTF
TGCGCCAGCAGCCAAGATGGGGGGGGTCGGTATGGCTACACCTTC
>-|-|TRBJ2-5|TRBV7-9
CASSLWGRETQYF
TGTGCCAGCAGCTTATGGGGGCGAGAGACCCAGTACTTC
>few|TRBD1|TRBJ2-3|TRBV4-2
CASSQDRGAGGADTQYF
TGTGCCAGCAGCCAAGATCGCGGAGCAGGGGGAGCAGATACGCAGTATTTT
>-|TRBD1|TRBJ1-1|TRBV7-9
CASSNRDRDTEAFF
TGTGCCAGCAGCAACCGGGACAGGGACACTGAAGCTTTCTTT
>-|-|TRBJ1-3|TRBV28
CATEDRAGNTIYF
TGTGCCACCGAGGACAGAGCTGGAAACACCATATATTTT
>-|TRBD2|TRBJ2-7|TRBV30
CAWGPQRGSHEQYF
TGTGCCTGGGGGCCTCAGCGCGGGAGCCACGAGCAGTACTTC
>few|TRBD1|TRBJ1-5|TRBV18
CASSGQDNQPQHF
TGTGCCAGCTCAGGACAGGATAATCAGCCCCAGCATTTT
>-|TRBD2|TRBJ2-1|TRBV7-7
CASSFLAGSRYEQFF
TGTGCTAGCAGCTTCCTAGCGGGCTCTAGATATGAGCAGTTCTTC
>-|-|TRBJ1-1|TRBV11-2
CASSQTSGTEAFF
TGTGCCAGCAGCCAGACATCTGGCACTGAAGCTTTCTTT
>-|TRBD1|TRBJ1-1|TRBV7-9
CASRDTGGSTEAFF
TGTGCCAGCAGAGATACAGGGGGTAGCACTGAAGCTTTCTTT
>-|-|TRBJ2-5|TRBV7-2
CASSSLGGETQYF
TGTGCCAGCAGCTCCCTCGGCGGGGAGACCCAGTACTTC
>-|-|TRBJ1-5|TRBV19
CASSPSVYQPQHF
TGTGCCAGTAGTCCGTCAGTGTATCAGCCCCAGCATTTT
>-|-|TRBJ1-5|TRBV10-3
CAIAGAGEQPQHF
TGTGCCATCGCCGGGGCGGGGGAACAGCCCCAGCATTTT
>-|-|TRBJ2-5|TRBV30
CAWGQKETQYF
TGTGCCTGGGGACAAAAAGAGACCCAGTACTTC
>-|-|TRBJ1-2|TRBV2
CASTFRRVLDGYTF
TGTGCCAGCACATTCCGCAGGGTTTTGGATGGCTACACCTTC
>-|-|TRBJ1-2|TRBV6-5
CASSYGGRGYTF
TGTGCCAGCAGTTATGGCGGCCGGGGCTACACCTTC
>-|-|TRBJ1-4|TRBV6-4
CASSDGRGGNEKLFF
TGTGCCAGCAGTGATGGCCGGGGTGGAAATGAAAAACTGTTTTTT
>-|TRBD1|TRBJ1-4|TRBV28
CASSSAGGRNEKLFF
TGTGCCAGCAGTTCGGCAGGGGGCCGTAACGAAAAACTGTTTTTT
>-|-|TRBJ2-2|TRBV11-2
CASSFTGTGELFF
TGTGCCAGCAGCTTTACAGGGACCGGGGAGCTGTTTTTT
>few|-|TRBJ1-4|TRBV7-9
CASSLARGTKKLFF
TGTGCCAGCAGCTTAGCCAGGGGCACAAAAAAACTGTTTTTT
>-|-|TRBJ1-5|TRBV21-1
CASSKGLQPQHF
TGTGCCAGCAGCAAGGGGCTTCAGCCCCAGCATTTT
>-|-|TRBJ1-2|TRBV5-1
CASSSTAYGYTF
TGCGCCAGCAGCTCGACAGCTTATGGCTACACCTTC
>-|TRBD2|TRBJ2-5|TRBV4-1
CASSQDGTSRETQYF
TGCGCCAGCAGCCAAGACGGGACTAGTAGAGAGACCCAGTACTTC
>-|TRBD2|TRBJ2-5|TRBV7-3
CASSPSGNQETQYF
TGTGCCAGCAGCCCCAGCGGGAACCAAGAGACCCAGTACTTC
>-|-|TRBJ2-7|TRBV28
CASLGGLAGVYEQYF
TGTGCCAGCTTGGGGGGGCTGGCGGGAGTATACGAGCAGTACTTC
>-|-|TRBJ2-1|TRBV25-1
CASSASGGHNEQFF
TGTGCCAGCAGTGCGTCAGGTGGTCATAATGAGCAGTTCTTC
>-|TRBD1|TRBJ1-1|TRBV4-1
CASSHPGTGFTEAFF
TGCGCCAGCAGCCACCCCGGGACAGGTTTCACTGAAGCTTTCTTT
>few|TRBD1|TRBJ1-1|TRBV10-3
CAISQTGDRVREAFF
TGTGCCATCAGCCAGACAGGGGACAGGGTCAGGGAAGCTTTCTTT
>-|TRBD2|TRBJ2-3|TRBV18
CASSPLEAGGRDTQYF
TGTGCCAGCTCACCATTAGAAGCGGGAGGACGGGATACGCAGTATTTT
>-|TRBD2|TRBJ2-1|TRBV4-1
CASSQSFGGNYNEQFF
TGCGCCAGCAGCCAATCCTTCGGGGGGAACTACAATGAGCAGTTCTTC
>-|-|TRBJ2-1|TRBV5-1
CASSSVPSSYNEQFF
TGCGCCAGCAGCTCTGTCCCTAGCTCCTACAATGAGCAGTTCTTC
>few|-|TRBJ2-7|TRBV5-1
CASSLLQGSYEQYF
TGCGCCAGCAGCTTGTTACAGGGCTCCTACGAGCAGTACTTC
>-|-|TRBJ1-2|TRBV20-1
CSAKSGGGYTF
TGCAGTGCTAAGTCCGGGGGTGGCTACACCTTC
>-|-|TRBJ1-1|TRBV5-1
CASSLTAMNTEAFF
TGCGCCAGCAGCCTGACAGCCATGAACACTGAAGCTTTCTTT
>once|TRBD1|TRBJ1-1|TRBV19
CASSLRQGDTEAFF
TGTGCCAGTAGTTTAAGACAGGGTGACACTGAAGCTTTCTTT
>-|TRBD2|TRBJ2-1|TRBV12-5
CASGPPGTTYNEQFF
TGTGCTAGTGGCCCCCCAGGGACTACATACAATGAGCAGTTCTTC
>-|TRBD2|TRBJ2-5|TRBV29-1
CSVSGTSGSGGLQTQYF
TGCAGCGTTTCCGGGACTAGCGGGTCCGGAGGTCTTCAGACCCAGTACTTC
>-|-|TRBJ2-3|TRBV30
CAWSLPGQTVTDTQYF
TGTGCCTGGAGTTTACCGGGACAAACGGTCACAGATACGCAGTATTTT
>once|-|TRBJ1-1|TRBV15
CATSSQDTLNTEAFF
TGTGCCACCAGCAGCCAGGACACTCTAAACACTGAAGCTTTCTTT
>-|-|TRBJ2-7|TRBV25-1
CASSQAGWPEQYF
TGTGCCAGCAGTCAGGCAGGGTGGCCCGAGCAGTACTTC
>-|-|TRBJ1-2|TRBV6-5
CASSYSRQGNYGYTF
TGTGCCAGCAGTTACTCGCGTCAGGGAAACTATGGCTACACCTTC
>-|-|TRBJ1-6|TRBV7-9
CASSEDAQGSPLHF
TGTGCCAGCAGCGAGGACGCGCAGGGTTCACCCCTCCACTTT
>-|-|TRBJ2-7|TRBV2
CAGRRAYEQYF
TGTGCCGGGCGGAGGGCCTACGAGCAGTACTTC
>-|-|TRBJ1-6|TRBV4-1
CASSQFRGRSYNSPLHF
TGCGCCAGCAGCCAATTTAGGGGCCGCTCCTATAATTCACCCCTCCACTTT